The clone carrying this T cell receptor (beta chain) was detected a few times. As yet, its antigen is unknown. It was with a sample-barcoded 5' primer and a J-beta primer mix that a second PCR of roughly 7 to 12 cycles was run. Each TCR beta cDNA got a 12-nucleotide random molecular identifier. TCRdb called the 5' RACE reads again in MiXCR, with one record for every CDR3 protein. The table shows roughly 1,500,000 distinct CDR3 sequences, with roughly 32% occurring only once. Every sample had a minimum of 6 million PBMCs isolated. These data are taken from a study of blood T cells in healthy people across ages. At the level of the study: About one barcoded beta molecule per two T cells was captured by template switching.

Germline CDR1 is MNHNY and CDR2 is SVGAGI (reference sequence). Trimming stripped 8 bases from V and 9 bases from J, with 19 bases between. The CDR3 is made up of 13 amino acids. Study results and caveats: Naive T cell percentage by flow cytometry tracked strongly with beta diversity.

This clonotype was obtained from a woman under 40 in good health. The source material was blood. The chain links TRBV6-6 to TRBJ2-5, with TRBD2 as a possible D gene (6 bases). The CDR3 DNA reads as TGTGCCAGCCGGGACTCCTTCTTATATTCCCAGTACTTC. It codes for CASRDSFLYSQYF.